The rows below give T cell receptor beta chains drawn from one sample of a study of T-cell memory formation after mild COVID-19. TCRdb reprocessed the 5' RACE reads with MiXCR, giving one entry per CDR3 protein. The sample carries 350,000 to 450,000 distinct CDR3 sequences, 24% recorded once. Source material: PBMCs or a T cell subset sorted from them (not recorded which). The receptors derive from an adult woman who had mild COVID-19 (a few samples of this study predate the infection). Cell type and time point are not known. Each CDR3 is given with its conserved first and last residue. The D gene is left open where the match is weak. Size tells how often a clone was seen (once, few, many) or the class of an expanded clone, and some rows leave it out.

D gene,V gene,clone size,J gene,CDR3 protein,CDR3 DNA
-,TRBV3-1,-,TRBJ1-2,CASSPGEYGYTF,TGTGCCAGCAGTCCGGGGGAGTATGGCTACACCTTC
-,TRBV6-1,-,TRBJ2-7,CASRRVLALSDEQYF,TGTGCCAGCAGGCGGGTGCTAGCTCTAAGCGACGAGCAGTACTTC
-,TRBV15,-,TRBJ2-7,CATSSPPRGTYEQYF,TGTGCCACCAGCAGTCCTCCCCGGGGAACCTACGAGCAGTACTTC
TRBD2,TRBV7-8,many,TRBJ2-7,CASSLTGLAVRGEQYF,TGTGCCAGCAGCCTAACGGGACTAGCGGTGAGGGGCGAGCAGTACTTC
-,TRBV30,once,TRBJ2-2,CAWNWGPNTGELFF,TGTGCCTGGAATTGGGGACCCAATACCGGGGAGCTGTTTTTT
-,TRBV24-1,-,TRBJ2-3,CATSDWASSTDTQYF,TGTGCCACCAGTGATTGGGCTTCTAGCACAGATACGCAGTATTTT
-,TRBV6-6,few,TRBJ1-6,CATMAKGGSPLHF,TGTGCCACCATGGCGAAGGGGGGTTCACCCCTCCACTTT
-,TRBV24-1,-,TRBJ1-5,CATSDSTLHQPQHF,TGTGCCACCAGTGATTCGACTTTGCATCAGCCCCAGCATTTT
-,TRBV4-3,-,TRBJ1-1,CASSQGLFEGTEAFF,TGCGCCAGCAGCCAAGGTCTTTTCGAGGGGACTGAAGCTTTCTTT
TRBD2,TRBV7-2,few,TRBJ2-3,CASRPSGGAPDTQYF,TGTGCCAGCAGACCTAGCGGGGGGGCTCCAGATACGCAGTATTTT
TRBD1,TRBV12-3/TRBV12-4,-,TRBJ1-1,CASSSGTGGMNTEAFF,TGTGCCAGCAGTTCGGGGACAGGGGGCATGAACACTGAAGCTTTCTTT
-,TRBV27,-,TRBJ2-2,CASSQLFSGGTGELFF,TGTGCCAGCAGCCAATTATTCTCTGGTGGGACCGGGGAGCTGTTTTTT
TRBD2,TRBV6-1,many,TRBJ2-5,CASSDHSGGGETQYF,TGTGCCAGCAGTGACCATAGCGGGGGTGGGGAGACCCAGTACTTC
TRBD2,TRBV5-5,few,TRBJ2-2,CASSLAASGSRELFF,TGTGCCAGCAGCTTGGCGGCTAGCGGGAGTCGGGAGCTGTTTTTT
-,TRBV7-3,few,TRBJ2-3,CASSQSPTDTQYF,TGTGCCAGCAGTCAAAGCCCCACAGATACGCAGTATTTT
-,TRBV7-2,few,TRBJ1-1,CASSGWRLVNRNTEAFF,TGTGCCAGCAGCGGCTGGCGATTGGTAAATCGGAACACTGAAGCTTTCTTT
TRBD1,TRBV4-1,-,TRBJ1-4,CASSQGQLTGRYNEKLFF,TGCGCCAGCAGCCAAGGCCAATTGACAGGGAGGTATAATGAAAAACTGTTTTTT
-,TRBV15,-,TRBJ1-2,CATSRAPLTGADGYGYTF,TGTGCCACCAGCAGGGCGCCTCTTACGGGGGCCGATGGCTATGGCTACACCTTC
-,TRBV7-8,few,TRBJ2-1,CASSSGERFSSYNEQFF,TGTGCCAGCAGCTCGGGGGAGCGGTTTAGCTCCTACAATGAGCAGTTCTTC
TRBD2,TRBV6-5,few,TRBJ2-7,CASNTGLAGPYEQYF,TGTGCCAGCAACACGGGACTAGCGGGACCCTACGAGCAGTACTTC
TRBD1,TRBV7-8,-,TRBJ2-2,CASSLGPYRTGANTGELFF,TGTGCCAGCAGCTTAGGTCCGTATAGGACAGGGGCGAACACCGGGGAGCTGTTTTTT
-,TRBV5-1,-,TRBJ2-3,CASSTAGQSFTDTQYF,TGCGCCAGCAGCACCGCAGGGCAAAGCTTCACAGATACGCAGTATTTT
-,TRBV20-1,-,TRBJ1-2,CSARIQDGYTF,TGCAGTGCTAGGATACAGGATGGCTACACCTTC
-,TRBV4-2,-,TRBJ2-7,CASSQEGPYEQYF,TGTGCCAGCAGCCAAGAGGGCCCCTACGAGCAGTACTTC
TRBD1,TRBV7-2,-,TRBJ1-2,CASSSRRGQGADYTF,TGTGCCAGCAGCTCCCGCCGGGGACAGGGGGCCGACTACACCTTC
-,TRBV24-1,-,TRBJ1-2,CATSAAPNYGYTF,TGTGCCACCAGTGCCGCACCTAACTATGGCTACACCTTC
-,TRBV2,-,TRBJ2-2,CASSANFENGELFF,TGTGCCAGCAGTGCAAACTTCGAGAACGGGGAGCTGTTTTTT
-,TRBV30,few,TRBJ1-1,CAWDHLNRRNTEAFF,TGTGCCTGGGACCACCTAAACAGGAGGAACACTGAAGCTTTCTTT
-,TRBV4-1,-,TRBJ1-3,CASSRSTGSRNTIYF,TGCGCCAGCAGCCGATCGACAGGTTCTCGAAACACCATATATTTT
TRBD1,TRBV19,-,TRBJ1-2,CASSPQGGYGYTF,TGTGCCAGTAGTCCCCAGGGGGGCTATGGCTACACCTTC
TRBD1,TRBV19,few,TRBJ2-1,CASKGTGFYNEQFF,TGTGCCAGTAAGGGGACAGGGTTCTACAATGAGCAGTTCTTC
-,TRBV18,-,TRBJ1-1,CASSPKESAFF,TGTGCCAGCTCACCAAAGGAGTCAGCTTTCTTT
-,TRBV24-1,few,TRBJ1-5,CATSAGGNQPQHF,TGTGCCACCAGTGCTGGGGGGAATCAGCCCCAGCATTTT
-,TRBV5-1,few,TRBJ2-6,CASSLGNRDSGANVLTF,TGCGCCAGCAGCTTGGGTAACAGAGACTCTGGGGCCAACGTCCTGACTTTC
TRBD2,TRBV15,-,TRBJ2-3,CATSRVTREGHVLVDTQYF,TGTGCCACCAGCAGAGTGACGCGGGAGGGCCACGTCTTGGTAGATACGCAGTATTTT
-,TRBV7-3,-,TRBJ2-6,CASRRSSGANVLTF,TGTGCCAGCAGACGAAGCTCTGGGGCCAACGTCCTGACTTTC
-,TRBV27,-,TRBJ2-3,CASSSEGVGTDTQYF,TGTGCCAGCAGCTCAGAGGGGGTAGGCACAGATACGCAGTATTTT
TRBD2,TRBV20-1,few,TRBJ2-7,CSARGPQREAVYEQYF,TGCAGTGCTAGAGGCCCCCAGCGGGAGGCGGTGTACGAGCAGTACTTC
-,TRBV5-8,-,TRBJ1-4,CASSFRDGDNEKLFF,TGTGCCAGCAGCTTCCGGGACGGAGATAATGAAAAACTGTTTTTT
-,TRBV30,few,TRBJ2-5,CAWSDGSKETQYF,TGTGCCTGGAGTGACGGGAGTAAAGAGACCCAGTACTTC
-,TRBV18,-,TRBJ2-6,CASSGDISGANVLTF,TGTGCCAGCTCAGGGGACATCTCTGGGGCCAACGTCCTGACTTTC
-,TRBV12-3/TRBV12-4,few,TRBJ2-1,CASSLGSPFARGHEVEQFF,TGTGCCAGCAGTTTGGGTTCGCCCTTTGCACGGGGGCACGAAGTTGAGCAGTTCTTC
-,TRBV2,few,TRBJ2-7,CASSEVEQYF,TGTGCCAGCAGTGAGGTCGAGCAGTACTTC
TRBD1,TRBV4-2,few,TRBJ1-1,CASSQAETGGRTEAFF,TGTGCCAGCAGCCAGGCCGAAACAGGGGGCCGAACTGAAGCTTTCTTT
TRBD1,TRBV20-1,many,TRBJ2-7,CSARRQGSYEQYF,TGCAGTGCTAGACGACAGGGATCCTACGAGCAGTACTTC
TRBD1,TRBV27,-,TRBJ1-1,CASIKTPGQGRVGAFF,TGTGCCAGCATCAAAACTCCGGGACAGGGTCGTGTCGGAGCTTTCTTT